A selection of T cell receptor beta chains follows, all from one sample in a study of blood T cell repertoires in COVID-19. Libraries were prepared by immunoSEQ multiplex PCR; TCRdb keeps only in-frame clonotypes and omits some of them. The sample yields fewer than 350,000 clones, roughly 89% seen once. The sample was PBMCs or T cells enriched from blood (not recorded which). These receptors originate from a man aged 55 to 70 who had recovered from COVID-19. The CDR3 runs from the conserved cysteine through the conserved F or W. The order of the fields is CDR3 protein, CDR3 DNA, clone size, D gene, J gene, V gene. A D gene is named only where the DNA matches it firmly. Clone size is given for some rows only: seen once, a few or many times, or a class if the clone is expanded.

CDR3: CASSPNGNTIYF
DNA: TGTGCCAGCTCACCCAATGGAAACACCATATATTTT
size: .
D: .
J: TRBJ1-3
V: TRBV18

CDR3: CASSQAAGGYYSGANVLTF
DNA: TGTGCCAGCAGCCAAGCGGCAGGGGGCTACTACTCTGGGGCCAACGTCCTGACTTTC
size: once
D: TRBD1
J: TRBJ2-6
V: TRBV3-1/TRBV3-2

CDR3: CASRDSAPRYGYTF
DNA: TGTGCCAGTAGAGACAGTGCTCCGCGGTATGGCTACACCTTC
size: .
D: .
J: TRBJ1-2
V: TRBV19

CDR3: CASSSGQRTSDPLF
DNA: TGTGCCAGCAGTAGTGGCCAGCGTACTTCCGACCCCCTTTTT
size: .
D: .
J: TRBJ1-4
V: TRBV28

CDR3: CASIPAAGGVYEQYF
DNA: TGTGCCAGCATTCCCGCGGCAGGGGGAGTATACGAGCAGTACTTC
size: .
D: TRBD1
J: TRBJ2-7
V: TRBV6-5

CDR3: CASSQVLNRGDQPQHF
DNA: TGCGCCAGCAGCCAAGTATTGAATCGGGGGGATCAGCCCCAGCATTTT
size: .
D: .
J: TRBJ1-5
V: TRBV4-3

CDR3: CASSTRHNSNQPQHF
DNA: TGTGCCAGCAGCACCCGACACAATAGCAATCAGCCCCAGCATTTT
size: .
D: .
J: TRBJ1-5
V: TRBV6-5

CDR3: CASTNGGQGNTEAFF
DNA: TGTGCCAGCACCAACGGGGGACAGGGGAACACTGAAGCTTTCTTT
size: few
D: TRBD1
J: TRBJ1-1
V: TRBV28

CDR3: CASSLTGESYEQYF
DNA: TGTGCCAGCAGCTTGACAGGGGAATCCTACGAGCAGTACTTC
size: .
D: TRBD1
J: TRBJ2-7
V: TRBV7-9

CDR3: CASSQNPTRPNGEQYF
DNA: TGCGCCAGCAGCCAAAACCCGACTAGACCAAATGGAGAGCAGTACTTC
size: .
D: .
J: TRBJ2-7
V: TRBV4-3

CDR3: CASSWDRGLGYTF
DNA: TGTGCCAGCAGCTGGGACAGGGGGCTTGGCTACACCTTC
size: .
D: TRBD1
J: TRBJ1-2
V: TRBV6-5

CDR3: CASSQDRRGGRISNQPQHF
DNA: TGCGCCAGCAGCCAAGATCGGCGGGGCGGGCGTATTAGCAATCAGCCCCAGCATTTT
size: once
D: .
J: TRBJ1-5
V: TRBV4-1

CDR3: CASSPEAAATDTQYF
DNA: TGTGCCAGCAGCCCCGAGGCAGCAGCTACAGATACGCAGTATTTT
size: .
D: .
J: TRBJ2-3
V: TRBV11-1

CDR3: CAWSGSSNEQFF
DNA: TGTGCCTGGAGTGGGTCCAGCAATGAGCAGTTCTTC
size: .
D: .
J: TRBJ2-1
V: TRBV30

CDR3: CASSLHSNQPQHF
DNA: TGCGCCAGCAGCTTACATAGCAATCAGCCCCAGCATTTT
size: .
D: .
J: TRBJ1-5
V: TRBV5-1

CDR3: CASRLDTYNEQFF
DNA: TGTGCCAGCAGACTCGACACGTACAATGAGCAGTTCTTC
size: .
D: .
J: TRBJ2-1
V: TRBV2

CDR3: CASSTGDSREKLFF
DNA: TGTGCCAGCAGCACAGGGGACAGTCGAGAAAAACTGTTTTTT
size: .
D: TRBD1
J: TRBJ1-4
V: TRBV5-5

CDR3: CASSVEQGVGNTIYF
DNA: TGTGCCAGCAGCGTAGAGCAGGGGGTGGGGAACACCATATATTTT
size: .
D: TRBD1
J: TRBJ1-3
V: TRBV9

CDR3: CASSQDRASGSPPRLYNEQFF
DNA: TGCGCCAGCAGCCAAGATCGGGCCAGCGGGAGCCCCCCAAGGCTTTACAATGAGCAGTTCTTC
size: .
D: TRBD2
J: TRBJ2-1
V: TRBV4-1

CDR3: CASSLVSGYSRLYNEQFF
DNA: TGTGCCAGCAGCTTAGTATCCGGCTACAGTAGGCTCTACAATGAGCAGTTCTTC
size: .
D: .
J: TRBJ2-1
V: TRBV11-2

CDR3: CASSRGTGSYNEQFF
DNA: TGTGCCAGCAGCCGCGGGACAGGGTCCTACAATGAGCAGTTCTTC
size: .
D: TRBD1
J: TRBJ2-1
V: TRBV7-3

CDR3: CASSQVGVTSGRGDFNEQFF
DNA: TGTGCCAGCAGCCAGGTGGGTGTGACTAGCGGGAGAGGGGATTTCAATGAGCAGTTCTTC
size: .
D: TRBD2
J: TRBJ2-1
V: TRBV4-2

CDR3: CASSRRWRSYEQYF
DNA: TGTGCCAGCAGCCGTCGGTGGAGGAGCTACGAGCAGTACTTC
size: .
D: .
J: TRBJ2-7
V: TRBV6-5

CDR3: CATSDVAGGEPYEQYF
DNA: TGTGCCACCAGTGACGTAGCGGGTGGAGAACCTTACGAGCAGTACTTC
size: .
D: TRBD2
J: TRBJ2-7
V: TRBV24-1

CDR3: CASSSSGTANEKLFF
DNA: TGTGCCAGCAGTTCGTCCGGGACAGCTAATGAAAAACTGTTTTTT
size: .
D: TRBD1
J: TRBJ1-4
V: TRBV6-5